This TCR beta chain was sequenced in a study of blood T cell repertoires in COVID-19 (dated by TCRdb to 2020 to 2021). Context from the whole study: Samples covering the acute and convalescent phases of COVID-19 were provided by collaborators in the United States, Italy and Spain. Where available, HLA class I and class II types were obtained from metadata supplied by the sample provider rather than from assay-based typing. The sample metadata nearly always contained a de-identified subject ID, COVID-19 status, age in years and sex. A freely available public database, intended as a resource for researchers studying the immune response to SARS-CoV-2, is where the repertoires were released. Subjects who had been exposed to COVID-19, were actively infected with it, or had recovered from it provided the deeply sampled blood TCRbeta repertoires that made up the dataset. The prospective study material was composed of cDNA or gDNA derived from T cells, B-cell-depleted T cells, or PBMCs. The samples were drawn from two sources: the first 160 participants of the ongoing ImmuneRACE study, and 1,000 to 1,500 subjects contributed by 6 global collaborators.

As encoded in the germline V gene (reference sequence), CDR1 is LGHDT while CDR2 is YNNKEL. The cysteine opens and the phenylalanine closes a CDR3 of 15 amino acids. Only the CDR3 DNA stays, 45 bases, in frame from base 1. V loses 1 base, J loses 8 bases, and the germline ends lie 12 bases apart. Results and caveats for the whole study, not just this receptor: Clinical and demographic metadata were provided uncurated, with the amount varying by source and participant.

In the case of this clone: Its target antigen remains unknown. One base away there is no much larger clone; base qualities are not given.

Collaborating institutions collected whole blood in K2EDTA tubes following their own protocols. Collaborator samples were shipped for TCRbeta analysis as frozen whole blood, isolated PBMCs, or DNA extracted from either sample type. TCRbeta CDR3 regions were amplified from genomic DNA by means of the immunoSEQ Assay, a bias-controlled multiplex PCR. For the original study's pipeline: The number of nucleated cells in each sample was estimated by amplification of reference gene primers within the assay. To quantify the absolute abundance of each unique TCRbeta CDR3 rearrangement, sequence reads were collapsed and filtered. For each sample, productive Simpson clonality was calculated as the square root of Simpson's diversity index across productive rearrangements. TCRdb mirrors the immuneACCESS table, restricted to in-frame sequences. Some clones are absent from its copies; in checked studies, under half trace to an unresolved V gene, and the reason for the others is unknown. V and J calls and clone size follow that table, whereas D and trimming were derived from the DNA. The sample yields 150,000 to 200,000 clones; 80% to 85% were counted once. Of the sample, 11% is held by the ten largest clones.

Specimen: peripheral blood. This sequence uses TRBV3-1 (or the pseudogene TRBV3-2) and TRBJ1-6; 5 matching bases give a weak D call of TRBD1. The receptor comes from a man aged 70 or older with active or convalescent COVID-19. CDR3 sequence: CASSQGGGFYSPLHF. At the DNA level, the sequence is TGTGCCAGCAGCCAAGGGGGCGGATTTTATTCACCCCTCCACTTT.